Shown below are 8 T cell receptor beta chains from a single sample sequenced in a study of blood T cell repertoires in COVID-19. Only in-frame clones appear in the TCRdb table, and some are missing; sequencing was by immunoSEQ multiplex PCR. Found here are hundreds of thousands of clones, roughly 84% of them singletons; the top ten hold more than 0.8%. What was sequenced was PBMCs or T cells enriched from blood (not recorded which). The receptors come from a woman aged 25 to 39 who had recovered from COVID-19.

The rearrangement joins TRBV3-1 (or the pseudogene TRBV3-2) to TRBJ1-2; D is ambiguous. The CDR3 is 12 amino acids. Germline assignment: CDR1 LGHDT and CDR2 YNNKEL (reference sequence). V was shortened by 4 bases and J by 2 bases, with 5 bases between the two germline ends. The CDR3 DNA reads TGTGCCAGCAGCCCCCAAAACTATGGCTACACCTTC. Its protein product is CASSPQNYGYTF.

The rearrangement links TRBV7-9 to TRBJ1-3; no reliable D call. The CDR3 runs to 16 residues. Germline CDR1 SEHNR, CDR2 FQNEAQ (reference sequence). V dropped 5 bases and J dropped 5 bases, with 19 bases sitting between them. This chain's CDR3 is CASSLRQASLRNTIYF. In nucleotides, the CDR3 is TGTGCCAGCAGCCTCCGGCAGGCTTCGTTGAGAAACACCATATATTTT.

This chain uses TRBV5-6 with TRBJ2-5; the match to TRBD1 covers 12 bases. Germline V gives CDR1 SGHDT, CDR2 YYEEEE. Trimming cost V 4 bases and J 5 bases; bases outside gene matches: 6. This CDR3 contains 15 residues. The chain's CDR3 is CASSRGQGAGETQYF. The CDR3 DNA is TGTGCCAGCAGCCGGGGACAGGGGGCGGGGGAGACCCAGTACTTC.

This clone was picked up a small number of times. The same CDR3 also results from other DNA sequences found in this sample. The V gene is TRBV3-1 (or the pseudogene TRBV3-2), the J gene TRBJ2-2, with D possibly TRBD2 on 6 matching bases. Trimming cost V 2 bases and J 6 bases, with 10 bases left between them. This CDR3 comprises 14 residues. Germline V gene sequence: CDR1 LGHDT, CDR2 YNNKEL (reference sequence). Here the CDR3 DNA reads TGTGCCAGCAGCCAAAGTCCGGGAGCCGGGGAGCTGTTTTTT. It translates to CASSQSPGAGELFF.

This clone occurred a few times. The chain carries TRBV7-9 and TRBJ1-4; TRBD1 might be the D (6 bases). Germline V lookup: CDR1 SEHNR, CDR2 FQNEAQ (reference sequence). Trimming stripped 5 bases from V and 8 bases from J, with 18 bases between. The CDR3 has 15 residues. CDR3 residues: CASSQPSGEGEKLFF. The CDR3 DNA sequence: TGTGCCAGCAGCCAGCCTTCAGGGGAGGGGGAAAAACTGTTTTTT.

The V call is TRBV27, the J call TRBJ1-2, with 7 bases lining up with TRBD1. Losses at the gene ends were 6 bases for V and 0 bases for J; bases not matched to a gene: 4. The CDR3 has 14 residues. Germline V CDR1 and CDR2: MNHEY, SMNVEV (reference sequence). CDR3 sequence reads: CASRAGTANYGYTF. The DNA of the CDR3 is TGTGCCAGCAGGGCCGGGACAGCTAACTATGGCTACACCTTC.

The chain uses TRBV4-1 and TRBJ1-5, with 7 bases aligning to TRBD1. CDR1 and CDR2 (germline): MGHRA, YSYEKL. CDR3 size: 15 residues. V lost 4 bases and J lost 0; bases outside the gene matches: 3. For the CDR3, the DNA is TGCGCCAGCAGCCCGGACAGGAATAGCAATCAGCCCCAGCATTTT. This sequence encodes CASSPDRNSNQPQHF.

This sequence joins TRBV5-1 and TRBJ2-5; D is unclear. Germline V gene data show CDR1 as SGHRS and CDR2 as YFSETQ. CDR3 size: 14 residues. V was cut by 0 bases and J by 3 bases, with 9 bases left in between. Written as DNA, the CDR3 is TGCGCCAGCAGCTTGGACTCCCCAAAAGAGACCCAGTACTTC. Translating it yields CASSLDSPKETQYF.